The 18 T cell receptor beta chains presented below share a single source sample, sequenced in a study of blood T cell repertoires in COVID-19. This table comes from immunoSEQ multiplex PCR, and its TCRdb copy is limited to in-frame clones, with some not included. The profile shows about 280,000 clones, 83% of them singletons. Sequencing was done on a sample of peripheral blood. These receptors were taken from a woman between 50 and 59 years old who had recovered from COVID-19.

The chain is built from TRBV5-1 and TRBJ2-5; TRBD2 is a possible D gene (6 bases). This CDR3 spans 15 amino acids. In germline, CDR1 is SGHRS, CDR2 YFSETQ. Trimming took 4 bases from V and 3 from J, leaving 16 bases between them. The CDR3 loop reads CASSASRGIKETQYF. The CDR3 nucleotides read TGCGCCAGCAGCGCTTCCCGGGGGATTAAAGAGACCCAGTACTTC.

The rearrangement links TRBV5-1 to TRBJ2-7; maybe TRBD2 (5 bases). Germline V gene lookup returns CDR1 SGHRS and CDR2 YFSETQ. Trimming pared 7 bases from V and 1 base from J, leaving 15 bases between. This CDR3 comprises 14 residues. CDR3 nucleotides: TGCGCCAGCCACCTCTCGGGCGGGTCCTACGAGCAGTACTTC. Protein sequence: CASHLSGGSYEQYF.

This clone has just one count. V usage is TRBV7-9 and J usage is TRBJ1-5, with 8 positions matching TRBD1. Germline V gene sequence: CDR1 SEHNR, CDR2 FQNEAQ (reference sequence). The CDR3 runs to 14 residues. With V trimmed by 3 bases and J by 6 bases, 4 bases remained unmatched. The CDR3 sequence is CASSFGQGGQPQHF. CDR3 bases: TGTGCCAGCAGCTTTGGACAGGGAGGTCAGCCCCAGCATTTT.

J is TRBJ1-5 and V is TRBV10-3; D perhaps matches TRBD1 (6 bases). Germline CDR1 and CDR2: ENHRY and SYGVKD. Trimming pared 2 bases from V and 15 bases from J, leaving 14 bases between. CDR3 length: 12 amino acids. CDR3 nucleotides: TGTGCCATCAGTGAGGCACCGGGACAAAGGCATTTT. Protein sequence: CAISEAPGQRHF.

This clone was seen at least ten times. This chain uses TRBV12-3 or TRBV12-4 with TRBJ2-3; D gene ambiguous. This CDR3 is 12 amino acids long. V lost 6 bases and J lost 1, with 5 bases in between. CDR3 nucleotides: TGTGCCAGCAGCCTCGGCACAGATACGCAGTATTTT. Amino acids: CASSLGTDTQYF.

The CDR3 loop reads CASSSYSGRAPHEQFF. CDR3 nucleotides: TGTGCCAGCAGCTCCTATAGCGGGAGGGCCCCCCATGAGCAGTTCTTC. The genes are TRBV11-2 and TRBJ2-1, with 11 bases lining up with TRBD2. This CDR3 spans 16 amino acids. Losses at the gene ends were 4 bases for V and 8 bases for J; bases not matched to a gene: 10. CDR1 SGHAT and CDR2 FQNNGV come from the germline V gene.

The DNA for the CDR3 is TGTGCCAGCAGGCAAACAGGGGGCGCAGAGCAGTACTTC. Its translation: CASRQTGGAEQYF. The V gene is TRBV6-6, the J gene TRBJ2-7, with 9 bases matching TRBD1. Germline assignment: CDR1 MNHNY and CDR2 SVGAGI (reference sequence). V was clipped by 6 bases and J by 7 bases; unmatched bases: 7. The CDR3 is made up of 13 amino acids.

This clone was seen just once. The gene calls are TRBV11-2 and TRBJ1-5; 10 nucleotides agree with TRBD1. V lost 1 base, J lost 6 bases, and 3 bases stayed unmatched. The CDR3 spans 15 residues. The germline V gene encodes CDR1 SGHAT and CDR2 FQNNGV. The CDR3 loop is CASSLGQGATQPQHF. The CDR3 DNA sequence: TGTGCCAGCAGCTTAGGACAGGGGGCTACTCAGCCCCAGCATTTT. The complete variable domain, with remaining parts taken from reference TRBV11-2 and TRBJ1-5, reads EAGVAQSPRYKIIEKRQSVAFWCNPISGHATLYWYQQILGQGPKLLIQFQNNGVVDDSQLPKDRFSAERLKGVDSTLKIQPAKLEDSAVYLCASSLGQGATQPQHFGDGTRLSIL.

V and J are TRBV7-2 and TRBJ2-6; D might be TRBD2 (5 bases). V was shortened by 5 bases and J by 5 bases, with 25 bases between the two germline ends. The CDR3 loop spans 19 amino acids. Germline values: CDR1 SGHTA, CDR2 FQGNSA. This CDR3 reads CASSGTSSGFPSWANVLTF. DNA for the CDR3: TGTGCCAGCAGCGGAACTTCATCGGGGTTTCCTTCCTGGGCCAACGTCCTGACTTTC.

The chain has TRBV7-6 and TRBJ1-4, with 8 nucleotides matching TRBD1. Looked up from germline, CDR1 is SGHVS and CDR2 is FNYEAQ. Losses at the gene ends were 5 bases for V and 8 bases for J; bases not matched to a gene: 10. The CDR3 length is 15 residues. The CDR3 here is CASSPPGTGTEKLFF. As DNA, the CDR3 is TGTGCCAGCAGCCCTCCCGGGACAGGCACAGAAAAACTGTTTTTT.

CDR3 protein: CASSLGLAATDTQYF. The CDR3 nucleotides read TGTGCCAGCAGCTTAGGCCTAGCGGCCACAGATACGCAGTATTTT. The J gene is TRBJ2-3, the V gene TRBV11-3, with 7 nucleotides matching TRBD2. The CDR3 contains 15 residues. Germline V gene data show CDR1 as SGHNT and CDR2 as YENEEA. Losses at the gene ends were 1 base for V and 2 bases for J; bases not matched to a gene: 3.

The rearrangement uses TRBV6-2 or TRBV6-3 and TRBJ1-1, with a tentative D call TRBD1 (5 bases). This CDR3 is built from 18 residues. Trimming cost V 6 bases and J 1 base, with 24 bases left between them. Germline CDR1 and CDR2: MNHEY and SVGEGT. The CDR3: CASSTYRQKRGGNTEAFF. The CDR3 nucleotides read TGTGCCAGCAGCACATATCGACAGAAAAGGGGAGGGAACACTGAAGCTTTCTTT.

The J gene is TRBJ2-1, the V gene TRBV3-1 (or the pseudogene TRBV3-2), with D possibly being TRBD1 (6 bases). Germline CDR1 reads LGHDT; CDR2 reads YNNKEL (reference sequence). V lost 5 bases to trimming and J lost 8 bases, with 19 bases between them. The length of the CDR3 is 15 residues. CDR3 amino acids: CASSFLSGGPHEQFF. DNA of the CDR3: TGTGCCAGCAGCTTCCTGAGTGGGGGCCCTCATGAGCAGTTCTTC.

The chain links TRBV3-1 (or the pseudogene TRBV3-2) to TRBJ2-2; D ambiguous. Trimming pared 5 bases from V and 6 bases from J, leaving 13 bases between. The CDR3 has 14 residues. The V gene's germline CDR1 is LGHDT and CDR2 YNNKEL (reference sequence). CDR3 DNA sequence: TGTGCCAGCAGCAAAGGAGAATCGGCCGGGGAGCTGTTTTTT. Translating it yields CASSKGESAGELFF.

This sequence joins TRBV19 and TRBJ2-3, with 12 bases matching TRBD2. The CDR3 has 18 residues. The germline V gene has CDR1 LNHDA and CDR2 SQIVND (reference sequence). The junction had 15 bases not matched to a gene; V was cut back by 10 bases and J by 1 base. CDR3 DNA: TGTGCCACCCGGAAGAGGCTAGCGGGAGGGAGGGGCACAGATACGCAGTATTTT. Encoded protein: CATRKRLAGGRGTDTQYF.

The CDR3 loop is CASSSGDVSEQYF. DNA of the CDR3: TGTGCCAGCAGTTCGGGGGACGTTTCCGAGCAGTACTTC. This chain uses TRBV25-1 with TRBJ2-7; a weak D match, TRBD2 (6 bases). The germline V and J ends were trimmed by 5 bases and 6 bases, with 14 bases remaining between them. This CDR3 has 13 amino acids. Looked up from germline, CDR1 is MGHDK and CDR2 is SYGVNS.

The chain combines TRBV30 with TRBJ1-1; no clear D. The V gene's germline CDR1 is GTSNPN and CDR2 SVGIG (reference sequence). Trimming cost V 0 bases and J 1 base, with 9 bases left between them. The CDR3 runs 14 residues. The CDR3 is CAWSVFPSNTEAFF. The CDR3 DNA follows: TGTGCCTGGAGTGTATTCCCATCGAACACTGAAGCTTTCTTT. Drawing the rest from reference TRBV30 and TRBJ1-1, the complete variable domain is SQTIHQWPATLVQPVGSPLSLECTVEGTSNPNLYWYRQAAGRGLQLLFYSVGIGQISSEVPQNLSASRPQDRQFILSSKKLLLSDSGFYLCAWSVFPSNTEAFFGQGTRLTVV.

V usage is TRBV15 and J usage is TRBJ2-2; 16 nucleotides align to TRBD2. Germline CDR1 is LNHNV and CDR2 is YYDKDF (reference sequence). CDR3 size: 18 residues. The junction had 5 bases not matched to a gene; V was cut back by 3 bases and J by 4 bases. The CDR3 DNA reads TGTGCCACCAGCAGTGGGACTAGCGGGGGGGCCTTCACCGGGGAGCTGTTTTTT. It codes for CATSSGTSGGAFTGELFF.